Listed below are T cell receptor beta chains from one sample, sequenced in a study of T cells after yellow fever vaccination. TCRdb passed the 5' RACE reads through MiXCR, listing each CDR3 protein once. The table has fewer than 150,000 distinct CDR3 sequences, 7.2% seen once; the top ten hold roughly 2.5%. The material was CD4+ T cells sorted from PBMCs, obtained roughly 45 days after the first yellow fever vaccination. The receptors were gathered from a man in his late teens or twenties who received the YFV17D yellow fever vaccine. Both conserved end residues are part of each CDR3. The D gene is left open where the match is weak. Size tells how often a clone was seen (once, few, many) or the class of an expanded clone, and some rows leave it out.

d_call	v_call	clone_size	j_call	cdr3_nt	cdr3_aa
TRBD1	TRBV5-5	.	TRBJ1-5	TGTGCCAGCAGCCTTGAGTCCGGGACAGCCCAGCATTTT	CASSLESGTAQHF
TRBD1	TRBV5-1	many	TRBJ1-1	TGCGCCAGCTTTGAACAGGGGAACGCTGAAGCTTTCTTT	CASFEQGNAEAFF
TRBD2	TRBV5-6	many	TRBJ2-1	TGTGCCAGCAGCTTTCGCGGGGGATACAATGAGCAGTTCTTC	CASSFRGGYNEQFF
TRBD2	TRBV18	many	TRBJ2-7	TGTGCCAGCTCACCCCTAGCGGGGGCCTTCTACGAGCAGTACTTC	CASSPLAGAFYEQYF
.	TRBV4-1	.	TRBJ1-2	TGCGCCAGCAGCTCCCCGACCGGCGGCACCTATGGCTACACCTTC	CASSSPTGGTYGYTF
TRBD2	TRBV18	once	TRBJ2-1	TGTGCCAGCTCACCGGGACTAGCGGGGGATAAGCAGTTCTTC	CASSPGLAGDKQFF
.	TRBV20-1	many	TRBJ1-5	TGCAGTGCCACATCCGGCGGGCAGGGCAGGGGTCAGCCCCAGCATTTT	CSATSGGQGRGQPQHF
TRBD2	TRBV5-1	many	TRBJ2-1	TGCGCCAGCAGATCTAGCGGGGGGACTTACAATGAGCAGTTCTTC	CASRSSGGTYNEQFF
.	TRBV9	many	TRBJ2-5	TGTGCCAGCAGCGTAGGCGTGGGCGAGACCCAGTACTTC	CASSVGVGETQYF
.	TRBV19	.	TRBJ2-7	TGTGCCAGTAGTATTGTCCGGGGTGTTGCCTACGAGCAGTACTTC	CASSIVRGVAYEQYF
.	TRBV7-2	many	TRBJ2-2	TGTGCCAGCAGCTTACGTCCAGGGCGGAACACCGGGGAGCTGTTTTTT	CASSLRPGRNTGELFF
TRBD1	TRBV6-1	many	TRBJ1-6	TGTGCCAGCACCACCCTAGACAGGGGGCATAATTCACCCCTCCACTTT	CASTTLDRGHNSPLHF
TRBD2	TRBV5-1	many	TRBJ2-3	TGCGCCAGCAGCTTGTTCGGGAGGGAAGATACGCAGTATTTT	CASSLFGREDTQYF
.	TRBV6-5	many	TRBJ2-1	TGTGCCAGCAGTTTGGTCTCCCTCTCTGATGAGCAGTTCTTC	CASSLVSLSDEQFF
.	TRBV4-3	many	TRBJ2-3	TGCGCCAGCAGCCCCTTACGGGCGACAGATACGCAGTATTTT	CASSPLRATDTQYF
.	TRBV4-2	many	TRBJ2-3	TGTGCCAGCAGCCAAGCGACCGGTCGGGCCGAGGATACGCAGTATTTT	CASSQATGRAEDTQYF
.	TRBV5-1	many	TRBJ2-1	TGCGCCAGCAGCCCAACATCGAGCTCCTACAATGAGCAGTTCTTC	CASSPTSSSYNEQFF
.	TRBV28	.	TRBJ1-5	TGTGCCAGCAGTCCCCAGGGGTTTAATCAGCCCCAGCATTTT	CASSPQGFNQPQHF
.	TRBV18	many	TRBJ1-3	TGTGCCAGCTCACCCTGGACAGACTCTGGAAACACCATATATTTT	CASSPWTDSGNTIYF
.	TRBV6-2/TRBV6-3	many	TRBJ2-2	TGTGCCAGCAGTCAGAGGGATGCCGGGGAGCTGTTTTTT	CASSQRDAGELFF
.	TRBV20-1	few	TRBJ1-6	TGCAGTGCGAGGGGCCAGGTTAATTCACCCCTCCACTTT	CSARGQVNSPLHF
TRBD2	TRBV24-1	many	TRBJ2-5	TGTGCCACCAGCGACGGGGGGGCCAAGACCCAGTACTTC	CATSDGGAKTQYF
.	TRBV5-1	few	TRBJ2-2	TGCGCCAGCAGCTTGAGTAGTGACACCGGGGAGCTGTTTTTT	CASSLSSDTGELFF
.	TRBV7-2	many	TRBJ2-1	TGTGCCTCCGGGCCAAGGCGGAGCGATGAGCAGTTCTTC	CASGPRRSDEQFF
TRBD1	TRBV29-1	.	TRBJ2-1	TGCAGCGTTGAAAGGGGGCGGTCGTACAATGAGCAGTTCTTC	CSVERGRSYNEQFF
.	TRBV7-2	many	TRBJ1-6	TGTGCCAGCACCTCCCGTAGCTCCTATAATTCACCCCTCCACTTT	CASTSRSSYNSPLHF
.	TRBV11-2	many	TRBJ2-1	TGTGCCAGCAGCTTAGATAACTATGCGAGACTTCGCAGGGGTCAGTTCTTC	CASSLDNYARLRRGQFF
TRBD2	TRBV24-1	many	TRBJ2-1	TGTGCCACCAGTGATTTAGCTAGCGGTGAGCAGTTCTTC	CATSDLASGEQFF
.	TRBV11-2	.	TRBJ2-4	TGTGCCAGCAGCCCTGGGCGCGAAAACATTCAGTACTTC	CASSPGRENIQYF